This T cell receptor (beta chain) was sequenced during a study of blood T cell repertoires in COVID-19. For the study at large: Whether acute or convalescent, the COVID-19 samples came from the United States, Italy and Spain.

Per germline, CDR1 ENHRY and CDR2 SYGVKD. With V trimmed by 3 bases and J by 7 bases, 9 bases remained unmatched. This CDR3 is 15 amino acids long. Only in-frame clones appear in the TCRdb table, and some are missing; sequencing was by immunoSEQ multiplex PCR. Counted here are 70,000 to 90,000 clones, approximately 86% occurring once; the ten biggest clones make up approximately 30%. Sequences were obtained from peripheral blood. The chain recombines TRBV10-3 with TRBJ2-7, with 10 positions matching TRBD1. The source is a man in his fifties or sixties with acute or convalescent COVID-19. CDR3 in DNA: TGTGCCATCAGTGAAACGGGACAGGGGTCGGGAGAGCAGTACTTC. Translated, it gives CAISETGQGSGEQYF.